This section outlines one T cell receptor beta chain sequence together with its context. This specimen comes from a study of blood T cell repertoires in COVID-19. For the study at large: Material from acute and convalescent COVID-19 was sourced from the United States, Italy and Spain. PBMCs, B-cell-depleted T cells, or T cells provided the cDNA or gDNA that made up the material.

Living in roughly 23 US areas, the participants were between roughly 18 and 90 years of age. Clinical history as reported by participants underpinned cohort assignment. Clones were read by immunoSEQ multiplex PCR, and TCRdb kept only the in-frame ones, dropping some. In the table there are 180,000 or so clones, approximately 89% of which are singletons. V dropped 5 bases and J dropped 1; count of bases not matched to a gene: 4. Germline values: CDR1 SGHVS, CDR2 FQNEAQ. The CDR3 is 14 amino acids. This receptor was identified in a woman aged 40 to 50 with acute COVID-19. The rearrangement joins TRBV7-8 to TRBJ2-7, with 8 bases matching TRBD2. Sequences were obtained from PBMCs or T cells enriched from blood (not recorded which). CDR3 nucleotides: TGTGCCAGCAGCCCCGCGGGGGGATCCTACGAGCAGTACTTC. Translation gives CASSPAGGSYEQYF.